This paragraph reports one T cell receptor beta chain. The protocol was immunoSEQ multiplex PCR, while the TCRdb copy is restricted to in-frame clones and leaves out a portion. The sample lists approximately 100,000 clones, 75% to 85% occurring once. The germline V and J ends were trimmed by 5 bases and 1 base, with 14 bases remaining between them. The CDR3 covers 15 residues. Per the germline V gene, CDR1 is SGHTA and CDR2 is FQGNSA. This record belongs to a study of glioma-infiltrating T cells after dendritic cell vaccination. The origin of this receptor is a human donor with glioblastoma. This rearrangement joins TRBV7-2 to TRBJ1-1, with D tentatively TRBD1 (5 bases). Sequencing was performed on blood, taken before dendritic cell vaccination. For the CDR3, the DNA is TGTGCCAGCAGCGCAGACAGATTCCCGAACACTGAAGCTTTCTTT. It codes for CASSADRFPNTEAFF. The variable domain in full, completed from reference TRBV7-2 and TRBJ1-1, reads GAGVSQSPSNKVTEKGKDVELRCDPISGHTALYWYRQSLGQGLEFLIYFQGNSAPDKSGLPSDRFSAERTGGSVSTLTIQRTQQEDSAVYLCASSADRFPNTEAFFGQGTRLTVV.